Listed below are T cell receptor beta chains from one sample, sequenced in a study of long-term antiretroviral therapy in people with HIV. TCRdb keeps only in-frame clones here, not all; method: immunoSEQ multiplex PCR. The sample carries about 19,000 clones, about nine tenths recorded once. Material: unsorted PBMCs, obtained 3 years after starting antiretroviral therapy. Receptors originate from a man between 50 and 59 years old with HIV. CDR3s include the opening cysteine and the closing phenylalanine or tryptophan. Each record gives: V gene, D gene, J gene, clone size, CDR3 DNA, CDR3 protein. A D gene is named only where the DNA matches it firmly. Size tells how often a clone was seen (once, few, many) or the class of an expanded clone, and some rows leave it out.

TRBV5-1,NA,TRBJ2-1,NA,TGCGCCAGCAGCTTCGACGGGGGGCCCATGAATGAGCAGTTCTTC,CASSFDGGPMNEQFF
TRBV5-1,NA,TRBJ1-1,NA,TGCGCCAGCAGCCGGGAAGGGAGAAACACTGAAGCTTTCTTT,CASSREGRNTEAFF
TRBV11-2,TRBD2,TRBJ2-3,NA,TGTGCCAGCAGTTTGGGCCTAGCGGGGCCGAGGGATACGCAGTATTTT,CASSLGLAGPRDTQYF
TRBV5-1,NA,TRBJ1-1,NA,TGCGCCAGCAGCTTGGGCCCCCAGGATATGAACACTGAAGCTTTCTTT,CASSLGPQDMNTEAFF
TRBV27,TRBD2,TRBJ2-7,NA,TGTGCCAGCAGTTTTGTCGGGAGGGAGCAGTACTTC,CASSFVGREQYF
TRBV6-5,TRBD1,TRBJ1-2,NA,TGTGCCAGCAGTTCGGACAGGATTTATGGCTACACCTTC,CASSSDRIYGYTF
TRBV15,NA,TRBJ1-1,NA,TGTGCCACCAGCACCCCGGGCAACGGGCCTGAAGCTTTCTTT,CATSTPGNGPEAFF
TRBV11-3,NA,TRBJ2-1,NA,TGTGCCAGCAGTCATGTAGGCAATGAGCAGTTCTTC,CASSHVGNEQFF
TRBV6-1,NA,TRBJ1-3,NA,TGTGCCAGCAGCGGACAGTCTGGAAACACCATATATTTT,CASSGQSGNTIYF
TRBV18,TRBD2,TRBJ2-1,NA,TGTGCCAGCTCAACCCTTAGCGGGGGGTCTTCCTACAATGAGCAGTTCTTC,CASSTLSGGSSYNEQFF
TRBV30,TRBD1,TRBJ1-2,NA,TGTGCCTGGAGTGTACAGGGGGACGGCTACACCTTC,CAWSVQGDGYTF
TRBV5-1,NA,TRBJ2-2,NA,TGCGCCAGCAGCTCTGACGGACTCGGGGAGCTGTTTTTT,CASSSDGLGELFF
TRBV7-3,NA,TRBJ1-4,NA,TGTGCCAGCAGCCCGGAGACAGGAGGGAGGTTGTTTTTT,CASSPETGGRLFF
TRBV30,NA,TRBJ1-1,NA,TGTGCCTGGAGTGTCGGGGGGAACACTGAAGCTTTCTTT,CAWSVGGNTEAFF
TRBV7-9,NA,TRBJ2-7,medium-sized,TGTGCCAGCAGCTTAGCGGCCGGGAGTGAGCAGTACTTC,CASSLAAGSEQYF
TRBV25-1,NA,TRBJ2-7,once,TGTGCCAGCAGTGCCCCCAACTCCTACGAGCAGTACTTC,CASSAPNSYEQYF
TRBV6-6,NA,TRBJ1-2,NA,TGTGCCAGCAGTTACGCCAGGGACGGCTACACCTTC,CASSYARDGYTF
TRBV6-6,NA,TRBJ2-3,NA,TGTGCCAGCAGCAAAGGGACAGATACGCAGTATTTT,CASSKGTDTQYF
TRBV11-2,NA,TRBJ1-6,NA,TGTGCCAGCAGCTTATTCTACGGGAACGGTGATTCACCCCTCCACTTT,CASSLFYGNGDSPLHF
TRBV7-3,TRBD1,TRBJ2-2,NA,TGTGCCAGCAGCCTGACAGGGGCGAACACCGGGGAGCTGTTTTTT,CASSLTGANTGELFF
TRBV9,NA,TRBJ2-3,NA,TGTGCCAGCAGCCCCGAACGGCAGGCCCCAGATACGCAGTATTTT,CASSPERQAPDTQYF
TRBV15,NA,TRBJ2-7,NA,TGTGCCACCAGCAGAGAAAACAGGGAAGGATACGAGCAGTACTTC,CATSRENREGYEQYF
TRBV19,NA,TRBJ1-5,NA,TGTGCCAGTAGTATTGCAGATAATCAGCCCCAGCATTTT,CASSIADNQPQHF
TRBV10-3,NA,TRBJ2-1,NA,TGTGCCATCAGTTACTTCGGAGGGGGCAATGAGCAGTTCTTC,CAISYFGGGNEQFF
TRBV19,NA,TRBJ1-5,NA,TGTGCCAGTAATTGGGGGCCGGGGCAGCCCCAGCATTTT,CASNWGPGQPQHF
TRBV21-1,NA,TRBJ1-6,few,TGTGCCAGCAGCAACAGGGCTAGTTCACCCCTCCACTTT,CASSNRASSPLHF
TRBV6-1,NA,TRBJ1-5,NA,TGTGCCAGCAGTGAAGTCCGGGGAAGGCAGCCCCAGCATTTT,CASSEVRGRQPQHF
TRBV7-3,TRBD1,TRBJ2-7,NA,TGTGCCAGCAGCTCTAAACAGGGGCTAGTCTACGAGCAGTACTTC,CASSSKQGLVYEQYF
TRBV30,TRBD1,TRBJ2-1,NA,TGTGCCTGGAATCGGGACAGACTCTACAATGAGCAGTTCTTC,CAWNRDRLYNEQFF
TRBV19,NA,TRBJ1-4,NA,TGTGCCAGTAATAGGGGAACCGAAAAACTGTTTTTT,CASNRGTEKLFF
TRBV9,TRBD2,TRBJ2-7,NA,TGTGCCAGCAGCGTAGACAGCGGGGGGGACGAGCAGTACTTC,CASSVDSGGDEQYF
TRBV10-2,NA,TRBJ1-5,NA,TGCGCCAGCAGTGAGTCGACTCCAGGGTTCAATCAGCCCCAGCATTTT,CASSESTPGFNQPQHF
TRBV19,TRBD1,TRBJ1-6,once,TGTGCCAGTAGTGGGACAGGGTATTCACCCCTCCACTTT,CASSGTGYSPLHF
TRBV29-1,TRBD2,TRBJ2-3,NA,TGCAGCGTTGAAGATCCGGGTGCGGGGGGCCCATCAGATACGCAGTATTTT,CSVEDPGAGGPSDTQYF
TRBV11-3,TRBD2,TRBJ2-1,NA,TGTGCCAGCAGCGTCTCCGGGACTAGCCCCTACAATGAGCAGTTCTTC,CASSVSGTSPYNEQFF
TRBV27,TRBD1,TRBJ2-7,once,TGTGCCAGCAGTCCGGACAGGGGAAACTACGAGCAGTACTTC,CASSPDRGNYEQYF
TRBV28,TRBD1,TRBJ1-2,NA,TGTGCCAGCAGTTGGACAGGGGCTGGCTACACCTTC,CASSWTGAGYTF
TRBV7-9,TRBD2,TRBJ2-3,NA,TGTGCCAGCAGCTTAGCGGGTAAGGGGACTAGCGGGGGTGCAGATACGCAGTATTTT,CASSLAGKGTSGGADTQYF
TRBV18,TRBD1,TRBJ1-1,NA,TGTGCCAGCTCACCAAAACAGGGGGCGGACACTGAAGCTTTCTTT,CASSPKQGADTEAFF
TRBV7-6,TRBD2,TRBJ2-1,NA,TGTGCCAGCAGCTTATACGCGGGGGGGCCTGGGGAGCAGTTCTTC,CASSLYAGGPGEQFF
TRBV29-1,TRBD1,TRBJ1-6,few,TGCAGCGTCCGACAGGGCTCCTATAATTCACCCCTCCACTTT,CSVRQGSYNSPLHF
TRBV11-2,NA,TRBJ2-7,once,TGTGCCAGCAGCTTAGAGGCCGCCGTGACAGTAAGCTCCTACGAGCAGTACTTC,CASSLEAAVTVSSYEQYF
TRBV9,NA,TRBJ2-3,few,TGTGCCAGCAGCGCCCCTCCAAGCACAGATACGCAGTATTTT,CASSAPPSTDTQYF
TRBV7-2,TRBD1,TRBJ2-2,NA,TGTGCCAGCAGCCCGCAGGGGGACGGGGAGCTGTTTTTT,CASSPQGDGELFF
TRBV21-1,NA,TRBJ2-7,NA,TGTGCCAGCAGCAAAGAGGATTCGGGACAGGGGATCGAGCAGTACTTC,CASSKEDSGQGIEQYF
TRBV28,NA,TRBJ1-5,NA,TGTGCCAGCAAGGGTCAGGGGCAGGGACAGCCCCAGCATTTT,CASKGQGQGQPQHF
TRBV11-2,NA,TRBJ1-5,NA,TGTGCCAGCAGCTTTTTCGACAATCAGCCCCAGCATTTT,CASSFFDNQPQHF
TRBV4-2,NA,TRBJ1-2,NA,TGTGCCAGCAGCCAGACAGGAATTAACTATGGCTACACCTTC,CASSQTGINYGYTF
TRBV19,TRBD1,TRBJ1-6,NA,TGTGCCAGTAGTATCCAAGACAGGGGGTCTTCACCCCTCCACTTT,CASSIQDRGSSPLHF
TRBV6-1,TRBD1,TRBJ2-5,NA,TGTGCCAGTCAGGGGGCCGAGACCCAGTACTTC,CASQGAETQYF
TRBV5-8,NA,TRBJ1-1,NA,TGTGCCAGCAGCTACAGGGCCATGAACACTGAAGCTTTCTTT,CASSYRAMNTEAFF
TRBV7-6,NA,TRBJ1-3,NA,TGTGCCAGCAGCCCCCGGGAATCTGGAAACACCATATATTTT,CASSPRESGNTIYF